This T cell receptor (beta chain) was captured in a study of metastatic and nonmetastatic thyroid tumors. Looking at the study overall: Thyroid patients, malignant and benign, had repertoires compared across blood and tumor or nodule tissue.

All patients were treatment-naive before thyroid surgery. The length of the CDR3 is 18 residues. V lost 5 bases and J lost 0; bases outside the gene matches: 10. In germline, CDR1 is MNHEY, CDR2 SMNVEV (reference sequence). In regard to this clone: Its antigen is currently unknown.

Authors' processing steps: Built for papillary thyroid cancer, a distant-metastasis classifier drew on CDR3 differences across clinicopathological groups. TCRdb re-clonotyped the PCR reads through MiXCR. The V and J calls were not made by the authors but by TCRdb's processing. The table has 29,000 or so clones, roughly 3.7% seen once. Study findings and constraints: According to reports, the diversity of TCR beta was significantly higher in malignant thyroid tumors than in benign nodules, and this held in both blood and tumor samples.

Sequencing was done on a sample of blood. The chain combines TRBV27 with TRBJ1-6, with 7 bases that match TRBD1. This sequence was found in a female donor with papillary thyroid cancer or a benign thyroid nodule (not recorded which). Some clones in this sample may be carry-over from other donors' samples. CDR3 nucleotide sequence: TGTGCCAGCAGTCCGGGACAGACTATGAGCTCCTATAATTCACCCCTCCACTTT. This codes for CASSPGQTMSSYNSPLHF.